Listed here are 21 T cell receptor beta chains from one sample, sequenced in a study of T-cell reconstitution after alpha-beta-depleted transplantation in children (TCRdb year 2016). Library prep was done by PCR. The run used an Illumina HiSeq 2500. To normalize quantification of the TCRbeta repertoire, the TCR libraries were built with molecular barcoding that relied on unique molecular identifiers. Clones were called with MiXCR by TCRdb after fastp trimmed the public reads at Q25, and only in-frame beta chains were retained. Identical CDR3 protein sequences are pooled into one entry, listed with their most common genes and DNA. Across this sample there are roughly 590,000 distinct CDR3 sequences, with around a sixth seen only once. 1.1% of the sample is held by the ten biggest clonotypes. The specimen comprised PBMCs from the stem cell graft donor, sampled from the stem cell graft. The receptor source for this set is a human donor who donated a stem cell graft to a child with acute myeloid leukemia.

V is TRBV7-6 and J is TRBJ2-3; 7 bases fit TRBD2. V dropped 0 bases and J dropped 2; count of bases not matched to a gene: 5. CDR1 and CDR2 from the germline V gene are SGHVS and FNYEAQ. The CDR3 has 16 amino acids. The CDR3 protein is CASSLATGDYTDTQYF. CDR3 DNA: TGTGCCAGCAGCTTAGCGACTGGGGACTACACAGATACGCAGTATTTT.

This clonotype was detected ten times or more. The CDR3 sequence: CSAEKASYNEQFF. As DNA, the CDR3 is TGCAGCGCCGAAAAGGCCTCCTACAATGAGCAGTTCTTC. The chain links TRBV29-1 to TRBJ2-1; D unclear. V lost 7 bases to trimming and J lost 0 bases, with 10 bases between them. The CDR3 sequence is 13 residues long. Germline loops: CDR1 SQVTM, CDR2 ANQGSEA.

In this sample, this clonotype turned up many times. V gene TRBV20-1 combines with J gene TRBJ1-5; no definite D call. The CDR3 covers 11 residues. Germline lookup yields CDR1 DFQATT and CDR2 SNEGSKA (reference sequence). V was pared by 1 base and J by 3 bases, with 1 base between. The DNA of the CDR3 is TGCAGTGCTAGAGCCAATCAGCCCCAGCATTTT. Residues: CSARANQPQHF.

This clonotype was seen at least ten times. This chain links TRBV7-2 with TRBJ1-2, with D tentatively TRBD1 (6 bases). Germline V lookup: CDR1 SGHTA, CDR2 FQGNSA. The CDR3 spans 13 residues. V was trimmed by 1 base and J by 10 bases, leaving 13 bases between them. The CDR3 sequence: CASSLEWDKDYTF. The CDR3 DNA reads as TGTGCCAGCAGCTTAGAGTGGGACAAAGACTACACCTTC.

This clonotype was detected only a few times. The J gene is TRBJ2-6, the V gene TRBV27; 9 bases map to TRBD1. V was pared by 4 bases and J by 4 bases, with 8 bases of the junction left unmatched. Germline assignment: CDR1 MNHEY and CDR2 SMNVEV (reference sequence). CDR3 length: 17 amino acids. CDR3 loop: CASSSLQGAHGANVLTF. The CDR3 DNA follows: TGTGCCAGCAGTTCTTTACAGGGGGCGCACGGGGCCAACGTCCTGACTTTC.

This clonotype was counted ten times or more. The chain uses TRBV20-1 and TRBJ2-7; 7 bases fit TRBD1. Germline-derived CDR1 and CDR2 are DFQATT and SNEGSKA (reference sequence). Losses at the gene ends were 0 bases for V and 2 bases for J; bases not matched to a gene: 7. The CDR3 runs 15 residues. Written as DNA, the CDR3 is TGCAGTGCTAGAGATTGGACAGGCCAGACCTACGAGCAGTACTTC. Its translation: CSARDWTGQTYEQYF.

This clonotype was found many times. The chain couples TRBV20-1 to TRBJ1-2; no clear D gene. The CDR3 covers 14 residues. Germline assignment: CDR1 DFQATT and CDR2 SNEGSKA (reference sequence). V was trimmed by 3 bases and J by 0 bases, leaving 11 bases between them. CDR3 DNA: TGCAGTGCTAGGCCCAGGACGTCTAACTATGGCTACACCTTC. Translation gives CSARPRTSNYGYTF.

This clonotype was seen ten or more times. V and J are TRBV20-1 and TRBJ2-2; weak D call: TRBD1 (6 bases). The CDR3 runs to 15 residues. The germline V and J ends were trimmed by 6 bases and 2 bases, with 16 bases remaining between them. The germline CDR1 and CDR2 sequences are DFQATT and SNEGSKA (reference sequence). The CDR3 here is CSARRTESNTGELFF. The CDR3 nucleotides read TGCAGTGCGAGAAGGACAGAGAGTAACACCGGGGAGCTGTTTTTT.

In this sample, this clonotype turned up a few times. This chain links TRBV7-2 with TRBJ1-2, with 12 bases that match TRBD1. Germline V gene sequence: CDR1 SGHTA, CDR2 FQGNSA. The CDR3 consists of 15 residues. The J segment lost 5 bases and the V segment lost 3 bases, leaving 4 bases of the junction unmatched. In DNA, the CDR3 is TGTGCCAGCAGCTTGGGGACAGGGGGCGCGTATGGCTACACCTTC. Protein sequence: CASSLGTGGAYGYTF.

This clonotype was detected many times. This chain joins TRBV20-1 and TRBJ1-6; a weak D match, TRBD1 (5 bases). Germline CDR1 reads DFQATT; CDR2 reads SNEGSKA (reference sequence). CDR3 length: 12 residues. Trimming removed 6 bases from V and 7 bases from J, with 10 bases in between. The CDR3 coding sequence is TGCAGTGCCCAGGCAGGGAATTCACCCCTCCACTTT. It codes for CSAQAGNSPLHF.

The chain couples TRBV7-2 to TRBJ1-5, with no clear D. This CDR3 region has 16 residues. Between the trimmed V and J ends, which lost 1 base and 4 bases, there was a span of 14 bases. CDR1 is SGHTA, CDR2 FQGNSA, per germline. In DNA, the CDR3 is TGTGCCAGCAGCTTAGGGGCTTCGAGGGCTAATCAGCCCCAGCATTTT. Protein product: CASSLGASRANQPQHF.

Only a few counts were recorded for this clonotype. CDR3 coding DNA: TGCGCCAGCAGCATCGGACAGGCTAATGAAAAACTGTTTTTT. Translating it yields CASSIGQANEKLFF. The V call is TRBV5-1, the J call TRBJ1-4; TRBD1 agrees at 7 bases. Germline V lookup: CDR1 SGHRS, CDR2 YFSETQ. The ends lost 4 bases at V and 3 bases at J; junction bases unmatched: 3. The CDR3 contains 14 residues.

The sample holds many counts of this clonotype. V gene TRBV29-1 combines with J gene TRBJ1-1; D remains unclear. Germline V lookup: CDR1 SQVTM, CDR2 ANQGSEA. V lost 4 bases and J lost 0, with 9 bases in between. The CDR3 is made up of 13 amino acids. The DNA of the CDR3 is TGCAGCGTTGGAGGGAGAATGAACACTGAAGCTTTCTTT. Protein: CSVGGRMNTEAFF.

This clonotype was counted a single time. This chain joins TRBV7-9 and TRBJ1-1; 8 bases line up with TRBD1. This CDR3 spans 16 amino acids. Trimming at V came to 5 bases and at J to 2 bases, leaving 10 bases not matched to a gene. Germline CDR1 and CDR2: SEHNR and FQNEAQ (reference sequence). DNA of the CDR3: TGTGCCAGCAGCCCGATCCAGGGGGCCAGAAACACTGAAGCTTTCTTT. The encoded protein is CASSPIQGARNTEAFF. The full variable domain, in which reference TRBV7-9 and TRBJ1-1 provide the parts outside the CDR3, is DTGVSQNPRHKITKRGQNVTFRCDPISEHNRLYWYRQTLGQGPEFLTYFQNEAQLEKSRLLSDRFSAERPKGSFSTLEIQRTEQGDSAMYLCASSPIQGARNTEAFFGQGTRLTVV.

This clonotype occurred many times. Written as DNA, the CDR3 is TGTGCCAGCAGTTTCGGGGAGGGTAATTCACCCCTCCACTTT. Encoded protein: CASSFGEGNSPLHF. This chain connects TRBV12-3 or TRBV12-4 to TRBJ1-6; D is unclear. This CDR3 is 14 amino acids long. V was trimmed by 3 bases and J by 6 bases, leaving 9 bases between them.

This clonotype was counted ten times or more. V is TRBV5-1 and J is TRBJ2-1; 10 nucleotides match TRBD2. The CDR3 sequence is 16 residues long. Trimming removed 0 bases from V and 6 bases from J; junction bases left unmatched: 6. Looked up from germline, CDR1 is SGHRS and CDR2 is YFSETQ. The DNA for the CDR3 is TGCGCCAGCAGCTTGGTGGCTAGCGGGGGACCCAATGAGCAGTTCTTC. Protein product: CASSLVASGGPNEQFF. Full variable domain (missing parts from reference TRBV5-1 and TRBJ2-1): KAGVTQTPRYLIKTRGQQVTLSCSPISGHRSVSWYQQTPGQGLQFLFEYFSETQRNKGNFPGRFSGRQFSNSRSEMNVSTLELGDSALYLCASSLVASGGPNEQFFGPGTRLTVL.

This clonotype has ten or more counts. The chain is built from TRBV5-5 and TRBJ1-6; weak D call: TRBD1 (6 bases). V lost 0 bases and J lost 9, with 22 bases in between. The germline V gene has CDR1 SGHKS and CDR2 YYEKEE (reference sequence). The CDR3 covers 18 residues. The CDR3 DNA sequence: TGTGCCAGCAGCTTGGGGGGACAAATGGGTCTCTTGAGTTCACCCCTCCACTTT. The encoded protein is CASSLGGQMGLLSSPLHF.

The chain joins TRBV4-3 to TRBJ2-4, with 7 bases aligning to TRBD2. The CDR3 is made up of 16 amino acids. J was trimmed by 8 bases and V by 4 bases; bases with no gene match: 14. The germline V gene encodes CDR1 LGHNA and CDR2 YSLEER. The CDR3 reads CASSRGREEKEHIQYF. CDR3 DNA: TGCGCCAGCAGCCGGGGGAGGGAGGAAAAAGAGCACATTCAGTACTTC.

This clonotype was observed many times. This rearrangement joins TRBV7-2 to TRBJ2-1, with D possibly matching TRBD2 (5 bases). The germline V gene has CDR1 SGHTA and CDR2 FQGNSA. The CDR3 spans 15 residues. V lost 1 base and J lost 3, with 10 bases in between. The CDR3 DNA is TGTGCCAGCAGCTTAGGGACGGCGGGCTACAATGAGCAGTTCTTC. This codes for CASSLGTAGYNEQFF.

With respect to this clonotype: It may be a read error: a sequence one base away is much more abundant. The CDR3 reads CCARDLDSSGNTIYF. CDR3 DNA sequence: TGCTGTGCTAGAGATCTCGACAGCTCTGGAAACACCATATATTTT. This chain links TRBV20-1 with TRBJ1-3; TRBD1 is a possible D gene (5 bases). Germline CDR1 is DFQATT and CDR2 is SNEGSKA (reference sequence). This CDR3 region has 15 residues.

Note on this clonotype: A much larger clone lies a single base off, so this may be a read error. The V gene is TRBV7-9, the J gene TRBJ1-1, with D tentatively TRBD1 (5 bases). Germline loops: CDR1 SEHNR, CDR2 FQNEAQ (reference sequence). The CDR3 loop spans 12 amino acids. CDR3 nucleotides: TGTGCCAGCAGCTGGGACGTCACTGAAGCTTTGTTT. It is translated as CASSWDVTEALF.